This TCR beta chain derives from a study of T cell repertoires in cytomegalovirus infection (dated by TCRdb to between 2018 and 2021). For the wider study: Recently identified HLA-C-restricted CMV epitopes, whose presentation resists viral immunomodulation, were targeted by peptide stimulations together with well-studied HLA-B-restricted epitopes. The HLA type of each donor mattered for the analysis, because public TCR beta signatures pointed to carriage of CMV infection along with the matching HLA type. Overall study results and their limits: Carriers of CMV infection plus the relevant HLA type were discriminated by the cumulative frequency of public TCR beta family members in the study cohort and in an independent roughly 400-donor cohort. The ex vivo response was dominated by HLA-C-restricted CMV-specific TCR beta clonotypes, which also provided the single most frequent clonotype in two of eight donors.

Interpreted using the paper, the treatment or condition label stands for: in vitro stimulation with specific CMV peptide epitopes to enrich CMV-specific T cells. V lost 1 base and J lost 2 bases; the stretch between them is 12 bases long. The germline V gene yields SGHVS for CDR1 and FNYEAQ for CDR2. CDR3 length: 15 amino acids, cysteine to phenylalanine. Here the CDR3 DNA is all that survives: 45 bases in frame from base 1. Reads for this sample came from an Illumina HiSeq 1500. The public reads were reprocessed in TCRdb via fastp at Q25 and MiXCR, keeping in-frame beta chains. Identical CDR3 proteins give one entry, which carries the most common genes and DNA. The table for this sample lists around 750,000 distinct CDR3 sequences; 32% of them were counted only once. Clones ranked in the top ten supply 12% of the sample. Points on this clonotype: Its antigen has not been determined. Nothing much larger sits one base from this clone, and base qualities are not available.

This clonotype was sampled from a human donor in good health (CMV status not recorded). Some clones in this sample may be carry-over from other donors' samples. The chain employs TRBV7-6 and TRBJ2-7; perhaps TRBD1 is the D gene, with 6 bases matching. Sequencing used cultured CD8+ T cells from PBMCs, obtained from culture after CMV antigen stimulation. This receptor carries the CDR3 CASSLEEGVTYEQYF. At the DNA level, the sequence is TGTGCCAGCAGCTTAGAAGAGGGGGTAACCTACGAGCAGTACTTC.